The 11 T cell receptor beta chains reported below all come from one sample, sequenced in a study of naive and memory T cell subsets. Study-wide points: Possibly reflecting memory cells re-expressing CD45RA, a few larger clonotypes occurred in naive repertoires, especially CD8.

These receptors' targets are unknown. An equimolar mix of two oligonucleotides served as the beta constant-region primer for TRBC1 and TRBC2. Four rounds of PCR amplified the ligated cDNA using nested alpha and beta constant-region primers plus SP2. TCRdb passed the UMI-ligation and nested PCR reads through MiXCR, listing each CDR3 protein once. The table lists about 150,000 distinct CDR3 sequences, 20% to 25% of them singletons. Input material: naive CD4+ T cells from blood. These receptor sequences come from a human donor in good health.

The rearrangement links TRBV19 to TRBJ2-1, with 11 bases aligning to TRBD2. The CDR3 spans 15 residues. V lost 9 bases to trimming and J lost 6 bases; unmatched junction nucleotides: 10. Germline V CDR1 and CDR2: LNHDA, SQIVND (reference sequence). Here the CDR3 reads CASQVFSGRANEQFF. CDR3 DNA: TGTGCCAGCCAAGTATTTAGCGGGAGGGCCAATGAGCAGTTCTTC.

The rearrangement links TRBV7-9 to TRBJ2-7, with D unclear. Between the trimmed V and J ends, which lost 4 bases and 5 bases, there was a span of 18 bases. CDR1 is SEHNR and CDR2 is FQNEAQ in the germline V gene (reference sequence). The CDR3 has 15 residues. DNA for the CDR3: TGTGCCAGCAGCTCATTGGGTAGCCTCGTCCACGAGCAGTACTTC. It codes for CASSSLGSLVHEQYF.

The table lists this clonotype with a few counts. This sequence joins TRBV6-4 and TRBJ1-1; no clear D. The V and J ends lost 4 bases and 1 base respectively, with 7 bases between them. This CDR3 is built from 13 residues. In germline, CDR1 is MRHNA, CDR2 SNTAGT. The CDR3 DNA reads as TGTGCCAGCAGTGTAGAGAGGAACACTGAAGCTTTCTTT. Residues: CASSVERNTEAFF.

This clonotype was recorded a few times. This chain joins TRBV27 and TRBJ2-3; D unclear. Germline V gives CDR1 MNHEY, CDR2 SMNVEV (reference sequence). Trimming pared 0 bases from V and 1 base from J, leaving 8 bases between. CDR3 length: 15 amino acids. The CDR3 is CASSLSYGGTDTQYF. The CDR3 bases are TGTGCCAGCAGTTTATCGTATGGAGGCACAGATACGCAGTATTTT.

Regarding this clonotype: The junction does not match germline at one end; this may be a read error. This CDR3 reads CVSRMKSVSYNEQFF. CDR3 DNA: TGTGTCAGCAGAATGAAGAGTGTAAGCTACAATGAGCAGTTCTTC. V and J are TRBV12-3 or TRBV12-4 and TRBJ2-1, with D uncertain. This CDR3 is 15 amino acids long.

J is TRBJ2-3 and V is TRBV5-5, with 9 bases fitting TRBD2. Germline loops: CDR1 SGHKS, CDR2 YYEKEE (reference sequence). This CDR3 has 16 amino acids. V lost 0 bases and J lost 5; bases outside the gene matches: 7. CDR3 residues: CASSLVLAGKGDTQYF. CDR3 bases: TGTGCCAGCAGCTTGGTTCTAGCGGGGAAAGGAGATACGCAGTATTTT.

V gene TRBV5-1 combines with J gene TRBJ2-1; D may correspond to TRBD1 or TRBD2 (5 bases each). CDR1 SGHRS and CDR2 YFSETQ come from the germline V gene. The CDR3 sequence is 12 residues long. Trimming shortened V by 1 base and J by 16 bases, and 15 bases separated the two germline ends. The CDR3 here is CASSLIEGRQFF. The DNA for the CDR3 is TGCGCCAGCAGCTTGATTGAGGGACGGCAATTCTTC.

The chain is built from TRBV28 and TRBJ1-5, with unresolved D. This CDR3 is 15 amino acids long. Germline V gene lookup returns CDR1 MDHEN and CDR2 SYDVKM. V lost 6 bases and J 0 bases, leaving 12 bases between the germline ends. CDR3 DNA: TGTGCCAGCAGCCGACTACAACTTAGCAATCAGCCCCAGCATTTT. This codes for CASSRLQLSNQPQHF.

The chain recombines TRBV5-1 with TRBJ2-1; tentative D call: TRBD2 (6 bases). CDR3 length equals 16 residues. With 4 bases removed from V and 2 bases from J, the gap between germline ends came to 16 bases. Germline CDR1 is SGHRS and CDR2 is YFSETQ. The DNA of the CDR3 is TGCGCCAGCAGCCTGGGAGGTCTAGGGGCCTACAATGAGCAGTTCTTC. Translating gives CASSLGGLGAYNEQFF.

The chain couples TRBV27 to TRBJ1-3, with D unresolved. CDR1 MNHEY and CDR2 SMNVEV come from the germline V gene (reference sequence). The CDR3 is made up of 13 amino acids. Trimming cost V 8 bases and J 6 bases, with 14 bases left between them. The CDR3 loop reads CASGRGLQNTIYF. As DNA, the CDR3 is TGTGCCAGCGGGCGGGGTCTTCAAAACACCATATATTTT.

This clonotype was recorded many times. The genes are TRBV20-1 and TRBJ2-7; D may be TRBD2 (5 bases). Germline-derived CDR1 and CDR2 are DFQATT and SNEGSKA (reference sequence). This CDR3 is 13 amino acids long. V was shortened by 3 bases and J by 2 bases, with 11 bases between the two germline ends. The CDR3: CSASERFTYEQYF. CDR3 nucleotide sequence: TGCAGTGCTAGTGAGCGGTTCACCTACGAGCAGTACTTC.